The 6 T cell receptor beta chains below come from one sample, sequenced in a study of blood T cell repertoires in COVID-19. Assay: immunoSEQ multiplex PCR; the TCRdb copy retains only in-frame clones and omits some. The data show over 250,000 clones, 88% seen once. Sequencing was carried out using PBMCs or T cells enriched from blood (not recorded which). The source of these receptors is a woman younger than 45 who had recovered from COVID-19.

The chain uses TRBV4-2 and TRBJ1-4; possibly TRBD1 for D (5 bases). Per germline, CDR1 LGHNA and CDR2 YNFKEQ. Trimming shortened V by 7 bases and J by 7 bases, and 19 bases separated the two germline ends. The CDR3 has 15 residues. The CDR3 loop is CASTAAGGTGEKLFF. In DNA, the CDR3 is TGTGCCAGCACCGCCGCGGGGGGGACGGGTGAAAAACTGTTTTTT.

CDR3 in DNA: TGTGCCAGCAGCGTAGACGCTCGGACCCTTCAGGGTAATTATGGCTACACCTTC. Protein: CASSVDARTLQGNYGYTF. The rearrangement joins TRBV9 to TRBJ1-2; a weak D match, TRBD1 (5 bases). V was pared by 0 bases and J by 5 bases, with 23 bases between. The CDR3 extends over 18 amino acids. Germline V gene lookup returns CDR1 SGDLS and CDR2 YYNGEE.

V is TRBV18 and J is TRBJ1-5; 9 nucleotides align to TRBD1. The CDR3 length is 15 residues. V shed 3 bases and J 6 bases; nucleotides not matched to a gene: 6. Germline CDR1 is KGHSH and CDR2 is LQKENI. The CDR3 nucleotides read TGTGCCAGCTCACCGGGACAGGGTTCAGGTCAGCCCCAGCATTTT. This encodes CASSPGQGSGQPQHF.

This sequence joins TRBV11-2 and TRBJ2-7; 11 positions match TRBD1. Germline CDR1 is SGHAT and CDR2 is FQNNGV. The J segment lost 0 bases and the V segment lost 6 bases, leaving 22 bases of the junction unmatched. The CDR3 is 21 residues long. This CDR3 is CASSSYRWGQGVRRSSYEQYF. CDR3 in DNA: TGTGCCAGCAGTTCCTACCGCTGGGGACAGGGGGTGCGAAGGAGCTCCTACGAGCAGTACTTC.

The chain carries TRBV5-4 and TRBJ2-7, with 9 bases identical to TRBD2. The CDR3 sequence is 17 residues long. Germline loops: CDR1 SGHNT, CDR2 YYREEE (reference sequence). The ends lost 4 bases at V and 4 bases at J; junction bases unmatched: 15. This chain's CDR3 is CASSPGGRRGGPYEQYF. CDR3 in DNA: TGTGCCAGCAGCCCCGGCGGTCGGCGGGGGGGCCCATACGAGCAGTACTTC.

The chain uses TRBV7-9 and TRBJ1-2; 10 positions match TRBD1. J gave up 4 bases and V 4 bases, and 15 bases lay outside the gene matches. The CDR3 is 18 amino acids. CDR1 and CDR2 (germline): SEHNR, FQNEAQ (reference sequence). The CDR3 coding sequence is TGTGCCAGCAGCTCATTTGCGGGACAGGGGATAAATTCCTATGGCTACACCTTC. Translating gives CASSSFAGQGINSYGYTF.